The 2 T cell receptor beta chains below were found in one sample sequenced in a study of blood T cell repertoires in COVID-19 (dated by TCRdb to 2018 to 2021). Libraries were prepared through the immunoSEQ multiplex PCR assay. Drawn from immuneACCESS, this table holds only the in-frame rearrangements with V and J called that TCRdb kept. Clones are partly lost; checked studies trace under half to an unresolved V gene and leave the rest unexplained. Here the sample has some 80,000 clones; 80% to 95% occur a single time. The ten largest make up just over 2.5% of the sample. Sample: peripheral blood. These receptors were collected from a man between 45 and 60 years old with COVID-19, enrolled during active disease.

The rearrangement uses TRBV24-1 and TRBJ2-1, with D possibly matching TRBD1 (6 bases). Per the germline V gene, CDR1 is KGHDR and CDR2 is SFDVKD. This CDR3 spans 17 amino acids. V dropped 4 bases and J dropped 5 bases, with 20 bases sitting between them. The CDR3: CATSDPKGGFKDNEQFF. CDR3 sequence (DNA): TGTGCCACCAGTGACCCGAAAGGGGGATTTAAGGACAATGAGCAGTTCTTC.

V and J are TRBV6-5 and TRBJ2-2; 10 nucleotides align to TRBD1. The CDR3 consists of 15 residues. The V and J ends lost 6 bases and 5 bases, in that order; junction bases with no gene match: 6. Germline V gives CDR1 MNHEY, CDR2 SVGAGI. CDR3 residues: CASRTGGAVTGELFF. For the CDR3, the DNA is TGTGCCAGCAGGACAGGGGGCGCGGTAACCGGGGAGCTGTTTTTT.